This T cell receptor (beta chain) was found in a study of neurological immune-mediated disorders. Germline V gene lookup returns CDR1 SGHRS and CDR2 YFSETQ. The CDR3 consists of 15 residues. V lost 2 bases to trimming and J lost 7 bases; unmatched junction nucleotides: 8. TCRdb re-called the 5' RACE reads with MiXCR, one entry per CDR3 protein. This table holds about 79,000 distinct CDR3 sequences, 13% to 15% found once. V and J are TRBV5-1 and TRBJ2-4; TRBD2 matches 8 bases. Sequencing input: PBMCs. This sequence was found in a woman aged 45-60 years in good health. The CDR3 here is CASSFYGTRDNIQYF. As DNA, the CDR3 is TGCGCCAGCAGCTTCTACGGGACTAGAGACAACATTCAGTACTTC.